The entry below gives a single T cell receptor (beta chain) sequence along with its context. This clonotype was found many times. Its antigen is not yet known. Base quality data are lacking; no much larger clone is found one base away. cDNA synthesis used template-switch 5'RACE with a primer carrying a 10-nucleotide random unique molecular identifier tagging each TCR transcript. Over 170 million TCR-beta sequences, covering 15-18 subjects, were produced in each sequencing run. Total RNA was extracted with the RNeasy kit. The KAPA Real-time Library Amplification kit was used to amplify TCR-beta VDJ regions with primers for the TCR constant region and the 5'RACE anchor. A first PCR added sample indexes and Illumina adaptors, and a second PCR then raised library yield. After Ampure bead purification, the TCR product of roughly 650 bp was size-selected on a 2% E-gel SizeSelection system. Before pooling, libraries had their quality checked on a Bioanalyzer, their concentration measured with Qubit, and their quantity determined with the Kapa Library Quantification kit. An Illumina HiSeq 2500 sequenced the libraries paired-end 2 x 150 bp. To increase sequence diversity, about 24-32% phiX was spiked into each library pool. Under the source paper's analysis protocol: The UMI-based MiGEC pipeline processed quality-filtered reads and removed over 75% of raw TCR sequences during error correction. VDJ genes were aligned to IMGT germline references, and each clonotype was defined by a unique CDR3 amino acid sequence together with V-J genes. VDJtools evaluated clonal expansion, Shannon diversity and CDR3 relatedness (CalcPairwiseDistances, ClusterSamples); CLCbio workbench built phylogenetic trees. Clones with at least 8 unique UMIs were defined as expanded, with this threshold being based on coefficient-of-variation modelling across technical triplicates. TCRdb reprocessing: public reads trimmed at Q25 with fastp, clones called with MiXCR, in-frame beta chains kept. Under each unique CDR3 protein, matching rows form one entry showing the most common genes and DNA. TCRdb, rather than the study authors, made the V and J calls. The sample table lists about 48,000 distinct CDR3 sequences, roughly 23% of them with a count of one. The top ten clonotypes cover 20% to 25% of the sample.

The sample belongs to a study of neurological immune-mediated disorders (dated by TCRdb to between 2017 and 2020). Study-level background: Using UMI-based sequencing, the study compared peripheral blood TCR-beta repertoires from patients with HTLV-I-associated myelopathy (HAM/TSP), patients with multiple sclerosis, and healthy controls. The cohort comprised 68 subjects: 15 or so HAM/TSP patients, 35 or so multiple sclerosis patients and 20 or so healthy controls. Alongside PBMC samples, the set of approximately 100 TCR-beta libraries contained longitudinal samples, technical triplicates, and paired CD4+ and CD8+ T-cell subsets that had been sorted. Summary of the overall study and its limitations: TCR clonal expansion was highest in HAM/TSP patients and lowest in MS patients, with MS patients falling below even healthy controls. Across subjects, expanded clones never shared an identical CDR3 amino acid sequence, which suggests that the TCR-beta repertoires in every group were private.

The CDR3 contains 13 residues, cysteine and phenylalanine counted. The CDR3 DNA has 39 bases and is translated from base 1. V was cut back by 5 bases and J by 2 bases, leaving a gap of 10 bases between them. CDR1 SGDLS and CDR2 YYNGEE are derived from the germline V gene. The healthy controls were volunteers from blood banks in Maryland, USA. For the unsorted PBMC libraries, 2 million PBMCs were stored in RNAlater at -80 degrees C until RNA extraction and were used to generate the libraries. Peripheral blood was subjected to Ficoll-Hypaque density gradient centrifugation to isolate PBMCs, which were then cryopreserved in liquid nitrogen.

The receptor was derived from a woman aged 65 to 85 in good health. Source material: PBMCs. The rearrangement combines TRBV9 with TRBJ1-2, with a weak D call of TRBD1 (6 bases match). The CDR3 reads as follows: CASRQGSNYGYTF. The sequenced DNA: TGTGCCAGCAGACAGGGATCAAACTATGGCTACACCTTC.